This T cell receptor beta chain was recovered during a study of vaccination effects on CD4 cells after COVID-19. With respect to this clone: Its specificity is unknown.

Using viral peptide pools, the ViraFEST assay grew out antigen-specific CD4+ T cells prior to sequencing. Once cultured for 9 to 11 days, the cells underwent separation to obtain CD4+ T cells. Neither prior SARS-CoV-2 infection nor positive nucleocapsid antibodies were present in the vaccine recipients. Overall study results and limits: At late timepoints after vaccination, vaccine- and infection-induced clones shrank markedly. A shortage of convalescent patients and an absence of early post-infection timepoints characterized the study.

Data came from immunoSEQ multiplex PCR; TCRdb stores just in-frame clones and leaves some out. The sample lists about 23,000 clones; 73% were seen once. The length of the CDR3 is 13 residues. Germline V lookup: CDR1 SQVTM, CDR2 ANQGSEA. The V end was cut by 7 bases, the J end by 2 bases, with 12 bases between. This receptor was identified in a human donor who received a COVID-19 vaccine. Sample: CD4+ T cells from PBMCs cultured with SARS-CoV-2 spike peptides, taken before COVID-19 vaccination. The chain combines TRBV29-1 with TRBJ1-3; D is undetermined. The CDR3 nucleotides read TGCAGCGCGGACCCTGGGGCTGGAAACACCATATATTTT. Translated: CSADPGAGNTIYF.